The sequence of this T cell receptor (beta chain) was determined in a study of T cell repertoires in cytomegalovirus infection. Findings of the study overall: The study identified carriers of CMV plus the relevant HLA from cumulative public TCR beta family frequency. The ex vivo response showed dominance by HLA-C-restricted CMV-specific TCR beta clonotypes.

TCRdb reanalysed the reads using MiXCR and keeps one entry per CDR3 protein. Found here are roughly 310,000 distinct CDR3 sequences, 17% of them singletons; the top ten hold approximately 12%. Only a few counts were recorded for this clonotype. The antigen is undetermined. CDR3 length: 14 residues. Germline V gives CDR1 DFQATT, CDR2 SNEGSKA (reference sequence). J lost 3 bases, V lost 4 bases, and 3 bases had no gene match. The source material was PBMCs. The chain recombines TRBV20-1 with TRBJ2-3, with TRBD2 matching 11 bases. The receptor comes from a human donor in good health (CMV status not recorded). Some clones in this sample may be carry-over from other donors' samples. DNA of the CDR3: TGCAGTGCTATTAGCGGGGGGGCAACAGATACGCAGTATTTT. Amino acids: CSAISGGATDTQYF.